One sample yielded the 9 T cell receptor beta chains listed below, sequenced in a study of CD8+ T cells in alopecia areata. Sorting of CD4+ cells into CD25+CD127- cells was performed for roughly five patients. Extracted RNA was reverse transcribed into cDNA, the sequencing template. Data came from immunoSEQ multiplex PCR; TCRdb stores just in-frame clones and leaves some out. Among under 40,000 clones, over 50% were seen once, and the ten largest hold roughly 1.8%. What was sequenced was CD4+ Tregs sorted from blood. These receptors were collected from a human donor with alopecia areata.

The chain joins TRBV11-3 to TRBJ2-7; D is ambiguous. V lost 1 base to trimming and J lost 5 bases, with 6 bases between them. Germline V gene sequence: CDR1 SGHNT, CDR2 YENEEA. The CDR3 loop spans 12 amino acids. CDR3 coding DNA: TGTGCCAGCAGCTTAGGCCCCCACGAGCAGTACTTC. Translation gives CASSLGPHEQYF.

The CDR3 is CSVAGRVPGNTIYF. The CDR3 bases are TGCAGCGTTGCGGGCAGGGTCCCTGGAAACACCATATATTTT. This chain links TRBV29-1 with TRBJ1-3, with TRBD1 as a possible D gene (5 bases). CDR3 length: 14 residues. V lost 4 bases, J lost 2 bases, and 12 bases lay in between. Germline-derived CDR1 and CDR2 are SQVTM and ANQGSEA.

The chain employs TRBV7-2 and TRBJ1-1; D is possibly TRBD1 (5 bases). Germline assignment: CDR1 SGHTA and CDR2 FQGNSA. The CDR3 runs to 15 residues. With 3 bases removed from V and 4 bases from J, the gap between germline ends came to 15 bases. In DNA, the CDR3 is TGTGCCAGCAGCTTCGTAAGGGGTAGTGGCACTGAAGCTTTCTTT. Translated, it gives CASSFVRGSGTEAFF.

The chain couples TRBV18 to TRBJ2-3; D might be TRBD1 (6 bases). Trimming shortened V by 4 bases and J by 5 bases, and 10 bases separated the two germline ends. Germline lookup yields CDR1 KGHSH and CDR2 LQKENI. The CDR3 spans 13 residues. CDR3 in DNA: TGTGCCAGCTCACTTACACAGGGAGATACGCAGTATTTT. Residues: CASSLTQGDTQYF.

The chain combines TRBV28 with TRBJ2-5; D is possibly TRBD2 (7 bases). Germline V lookup: CDR1 MDHEN, CDR2 SYDVKM. Trimming took off 5 bases at V and 2 bases at J, with 15 bases between the two ends. The CDR3 loop spans 15 amino acids. In DNA, the CDR3 is TGTGCCAGCAGTCTCGGGGGGCGACAGCAAGAGACCCAGTACTTC. Its translation is CASSLGGRQQETQYF.

The chain carries TRBV27 and TRBJ1-1; D remains ambiguous. Germline CDR1 reads MNHEY; CDR2 reads SMNVEV (reference sequence). V was trimmed by 2 bases and J by 1 base, leaving 11 bases between them. The length of the CDR3 is 15 residues. CDR3 nucleotides: TGTGCCAGCAGTTTAGAAGGGTGGGGGAACACTGAAGCTTTCTTT. Protein sequence: CASSLEGWGNTEAFF.

This CDR3 reads CASSLPGANTGELFF. For the CDR3, the DNA is TGCGCCAGCAGCTTACCGGGGGCGAACACCGGGGAGCTGTTTTTT. The chain combines TRBV5-1 with TRBJ2-2, with a possible D match to TRBD2 (6 bases). This CDR3 is 15 amino acids long. V gave up 2 bases and J gave up 0 bases, with 8 bases separating them. Germline CDR1 is SGHRS and CDR2 is YFSETQ.

DNA of the CDR3: TGTGCCAGCAGTGAGGGGGCAGGGGCCGCACTCACCGAAGCTTTCTTT. It codes for CASSEGAGAALTEAFF. The rearrangement uses TRBV2 and TRBJ1-1; TRBD1 might be the D (6 bases). Trimming removed 3 bases from V and 8 bases from J, with 22 bases in between. Germline assignment: CDR1 SNHLY and CDR2 FYNNEI. This CDR3 region has 16 residues.

This clone turned up a few times. V gene TRBV7-8 combines with J gene TRBJ2-7; D might be TRBD1 (5 bases). Germline lookup yields CDR1 SGHVS and CDR2 FQNEAQ. V was pared by 5 bases and J by 1 base, with 12 bases between. This CDR3 is 14 amino acids long. CDR3 loop: CASSQLQESYEQYF. For the CDR3, the DNA is TGTGCCAGCAGCCAACTACAGGAATCCTACGAGCAGTACTTC.